This TCR beta chain was recorded in a study of Graves' ophthalmopathy and Graves' hyperthyroidism. Study-wide results and limits: In separating ophthalmopathy from stable hyperthyroidism, a 13-signature model achieved roughly 89% sensitivity and approximately 80% specificity. This model predicted ophthalmopathy progression (sensitivity 60% to 71%, specificity roughly 72%).

It was on clinical symptoms, serum thyroxine, TRAb, thyroid ultrasound and orbital computed tomography that diagnosis relied. The table lists this clonotype with a count of one. Its specificity is not known. Amplification of TCR beta CDR3 regions used RNA transcripts. First-round RT-PCR relied on HTBI primers, and a second-round multiplex PCR came next. TCRdb itself ran the multiplex PCR reads through MiXCR, one entry per CDR3 protein. The repertoire holds a few hundred thousand distinct CDR3 sequences, approximately 35% seen once, with roughly 4% in the top ten. There are 15 residues in the CDR3. V lost 6 bases and J 3 bases, leaving 14 bases between the germline ends. Germline V CDR1 and CDR2: SGHVS, FQNEAQ.

This TCR came from an adult man with Graves' hyperthyroidism. Input material: peripheral blood or thyroid tissue (not recorded which). The chain joins TRBV7-8 to TRBJ2-2; D tentatively fits TRBD1 or TRBD2 (5 bases each). The CDR3 DNA follows: TGTGCCAGCAGTTACTCGGGACGACACACCGGGGAGCTGTTTTTT. Translating it yields CASSYSGRHTGELFF.